The 26 T cell receptor beta chains presented below share a single source sample, sequenced in a study of blood T cell repertoires in COVID-19. Sequencing used immunoSEQ multiplex PCR; TCRdb keeps in-frame clones, though not all of them. The table records 330,000 or so clones, about 92% of them present only once. Sequencing was done on a sample of peripheral blood. Receptors originate from a woman aged 55-70 years with COVID-19, enrolled during active disease.

This clone is a singleton in its sample. The chain joins TRBV6-1 to TRBJ1-2; D is perhaps TRBD1 (6 bases). The CDR3 extends over 15 amino acids. Germline CDR1 and CDR2: MNHNS and SASEGT. Trimming took off 0 bases at V and 4 bases at J, with 12 bases between the two ends. The CDR3 bases are TGTGCCAGCAGTGAAGCGCCGGGGGGCCCCTATGGCTACACCTTC. Amino acids: CASSEAPGGPYGYTF.

The table lists this clone with a count of one. The CDR3 sequence: CASSPLGGDAGYTF. The DNA for the CDR3 is TGTGCCAGCAGCCCACTAGGAGGGGACGCGGGCTACACCTTC. The gene calls are TRBV4-2 and TRBJ1-2, with a tentative D call TRBD1 (5 bases). V gave up 4 bases and J gave up 8 bases, with 17 bases separating them. Per the germline V gene, CDR1 is LGHNA and CDR2 is YNFKEQ. The CDR3 covers 14 residues.

Details on this clone: The junction differs from germline at one of its ends, possibly a read error. This chain connects TRBV7-7 to TRBJ2-1; 8 bases align to TRBD1. The germline CDR1 and CDR2 sequences are SSHAT and FNYEAQ (reference sequence). The length of the CDR3 is 13 residues. The CDR3, as DNA: TGTGCTAGCAGCCCACGCACAGGGGGTGAGCAGTTCTTC. The encoded protein is CASSPRTGGEQFF. Full variable domain (outside the CDR3, taken from reference TRBV7-7 and TRBJ2-1): GAGVSQSPRYKVTKRGQDVTLRCDPISSHATLYWYQQALGQGPEFLTYFNYEAQPDKSGLPSDRFSAERPEGSISTLTIQRTEQRDSAMYRCASSPRTGGEQFFGPGTRLTVL.

Note on this clone: This CDR3 is also generated by other DNA sequences in the sample. The CDR3 here is CASGLAGNTGELFF. For the CDR3, the DNA is TGTGCCAGTGGACTAGCGGGGAACACCGGGGAGCTGTTTTTT. The chain is built from TRBV6-5 and TRBJ2-2; 11 bases line up with TRBD2. The CDR3 contains 14 residues. Germline V CDR1 and CDR2: MNHEY, SVGAGI. After removal of 9 bases from V and 1 base from J, the junction contained 1 base not matched to a gene.

V usage is TRBV29-1 and J usage is TRBJ2-1; D possibly corresponds to TRBD1 (7 bases). This CDR3 has 15 residues. Germline V gives CDR1 SQVTM, CDR2 ANQGSEA. The V and J ends lost 6 bases and 8 bases respectively, with 23 bases between them. Written as DNA, the CDR3 is TGCAGCGTCACCCAGGGGGGACAATCCTTCTATGAGCAGTTCTTC. This translates into CSVTQGGQSFYEQFF.

The rearrangement links TRBV18 to TRBJ1-1, with 9 nucleotides matching TRBD1. V trimming: 3 bases; J trimming: 5 bases; junction bases outside the gene matches: 4. Germline V gives CDR1 KGHSH, CDR2 LQKENI. The CDR3 contains 14 residues. As DNA, the CDR3 is TGTGCCAGCTCACCGGACAGGGGATATACTGAAGCTTTCTTT. Protein sequence: CASSPDRGYTEAFF.

This clone was recorded only once. This chain joins TRBV4-1 and TRBJ1-2; no definite D call. The ends were cut back, 0 bases at V and 8 bases at J, with 25 bases in the middle. Looked up from germline, CDR1 is MGHRA and CDR2 is YSYEKL. The CDR3 loop spans 18 amino acids. CDR3 sequence reads: CASSQDPARADLRGGYTF. CDR3 coding DNA: TGCGCCAGCAGCCAAGATCCGGCCCGGGCGGACTTAAGAGGGGGCTACACCTTC.

The chain uses TRBV5-1 and TRBJ1-2; 8 bases agree with TRBD1. After removal of 5 bases from V and 5 bases from J, the junction contained 17 bases not matched to a gene. The CDR3 runs 17 residues. The V gene's germline CDR1 is SGHRS and CDR2 YFSETQ. CDR3 DNA sequence: TGCGCCAGCAGACCTCGCCCCTCTGGACAGGGCCGATATGGCTACACCTTC. Its translation is CASRPRPSGQGRYGYTF.

The chain joins TRBV19 to TRBJ1-1, with TRBD1 identical over 8 bases. Germline V CDR1 and CDR2: LNHDA, SQIVND (reference sequence). V was clipped by 5 bases and J by 2 bases; unmatched bases: 4. This CDR3 is 14 amino acids long. CDR3 nucleotides: TGTGCCAGTAGTCAGGGGGCCCCAAACACTGAAGCTTTCTTT. Protein sequence: CASSQGAPNTEAFF.

J is TRBJ1-1 and V is TRBV13, with TRBD1 identical over 7 bases. This CDR3 is built from 14 residues. The V gene's germline CDR1 is PRHDT and CDR2 FYEKMQ (reference sequence). V lost 5 bases to trimming and J lost 3 bases; unmatched junction nucleotides: 6. CDR3 residues: CASSQNRGDTEAFF. The CDR3 DNA sequence: TGTGCCAGCAGCCAAAACAGGGGCGACACTGAAGCTTTCTTT.

This clone appeared once. The gene calls are TRBV28 and TRBJ1-3, with D hard to call. The CDR3 has 16 residues. Deletions cut 0 bases from V and 2 bases from J, with 11 bases between. Per germline, CDR1 MDHEN and CDR2 SYDVKM. The chain's CDR3 is CASSLWAGSPGNTIYF. CDR3 in DNA: TGTGCCAGCAGTTTATGGGCGGGCTCACCTGGAAACACCATATATTTT.

This clone has more than one count but fewer than ten. The chain links TRBV19 to TRBJ1-5, with 7 bases matching TRBD1. Germline trimming cut 7 bases from V and 0 bases from J; bases unmatched to any gene: 9. Germline-derived CDR1 and CDR2 are LNHDA and SQIVND (reference sequence). The CDR3 covers 16 residues. CDR3 sequence (DNA): TGTGCCAGTATCCGGGACAGCTTACTTAGCAATCAGCCCCAGCATTTT. It is translated as CASIRDSLLSNQPQHF.

This sequence joins TRBV6-5 and TRBJ1-1; possible D gene TRBD1, 6 bases. Germline-derived CDR1 and CDR2 are MNHEY and SVGAGI. Trimming removed 5 bases at V and 0 bases at J, with 10 bases between. This CDR3 spans 14 amino acids. The CDR3 DNA sequence: TGTGCCAGCAGTCCAGGGGTCTTGAACACTGAAGCTTTCTTT. Encoded protein: CASSPGVLNTEAFF.

This clone showed up just once. This chain joins TRBV4-1 and TRBJ2-5; possible D gene TRBD1, 7 bases. Germline CDR1 reads MGHRA; CDR2 reads YSYEKL. Trimming took 2 bases from V and 5 from J, leaving 18 bases between them. CDR3 length: 16 residues. CDR3 DNA sequence: TGCGCCAGCAGCCAACGCGGGACAGTTCTGGAGGAGACCCAGTACTTC. Amino acid sequence: CASSQRGTVLEETQYF.

This clone was recorded a few times. This chain uses TRBV3-1 (or the pseudogene TRBV3-2) with TRBJ1-1; D is possibly TRBD1 (6 bases). Trimming removed 1 base at V and 2 bases at J, with 11 bases between. Germline-derived CDR1 and CDR2 are LGHDT and YNNKEL (reference sequence). This CDR3 contains 15 residues. The CDR3: CASSQGLGTNTEAFF. The CDR3 region has the DNA TGTGCCAGCAGCCAAGGCCTCGGGACAAACACTGAAGCTTTCTTT.

The chain recombines TRBV9 with TRBJ1-3, with D hard to call. Trimming left V 4 bases short and J 4 bases short, with 21 bases between. Per the germline V gene, CDR1 is SGDLS and CDR2 is YYNGEE. This CDR3 is built from 17 residues. Here the CDR3 reads CASSHNPREASGNTIYF. CDR3 bases: TGTGCCAGCAGCCATAATCCCCGGGAGGCGTCCGGAAACACCATATATTTT.

This clone was recorded only once. The chain links TRBV7-9 to TRBJ2-1; D perhaps matches TRBD1 (6 bases). Germline CDR1 reads SEHNR; CDR2 reads FQNEAQ (reference sequence). The V gene lost 5 bases and the J gene lost 4 bases, with 18 bases spanning the gap. This CDR3 region has 16 residues. The CDR3: CASSRQTGTPYNEQFF. The CDR3 DNA reads TGTGCCAGCAGCCGTCAAACCGGGACACCTTACAATGAGCAGTTCTTC.

Concerning this clone: In the same sample, other DNA sequences code for this CDR3. The J gene is TRBJ1-2, the V gene TRBV29-1; 7 bases are shared with TRBD1. The junction had 1 base not matched to a gene; V was cut back by 7 bases and J by 2 bases. The CDR3 totals 11 residues. Per germline, CDR1 SQVTM and CDR2 ANQGSEA. CDR3 DNA sequence: TGCAGCGCGGGACAGAACTATGGCTACACCTTC. Protein sequence: CSAGQNYGYTF. Full variable domain (rest looked up from reference TRBV29-1 and TRBJ1-2): SAVISQKPSRDICQRGTSLTIQCQVDSQVTMMFWYRQQPGQSLTLIATANQGSEATYESGFVIDKFPISRPNLTFSTLTVSNMSPEDSSIYLCSAGQNYGYTFGSGTRLTVV.

V usage is TRBV7-2 and J usage is TRBJ2-7, with D possibly TRBD1 on 6 matching bases. The V gene lost 0 bases and the J gene lost 2 bases, with 8 bases spanning the gap. The CDR3 has 14 residues. Germline-derived CDR1 and CDR2 are SGHTA and FQGNSA. The CDR3, as DNA: TGTGCCAGCAGCTTAGCACAGGGACCCTACGAGCAGTACTTC. It encodes CASSLAQGPYEQYF.

The rearrangement links TRBV28 to TRBJ1-3, with D possibly TRBD1 on 5 matching bases. This CDR3 contains 15 residues. Germline CDR1 and CDR2: MDHEN and SYDVKM. Trimming stripped 5 bases from V and 1 base from J, with 12 bases between. CDR3 nucleotides: TGTGCCAGCAGTGGATCCGGACATTCTGGAAACACCATATATTTT. Amino acid sequence: CASSGSGHSGNTIYF.

This clone was detected a few times. The V and J genes are TRBV2 and TRBJ1-2, with D tentatively TRBD1 (5 bases). This CDR3 has 13 residues. Germline lookup yields CDR1 SNHLY and CDR2 FYNNEI. V was pared by 4 bases and J by 13 bases, with 19 bases between. CDR3 protein: CASSGGDRAKGTF. In DNA form, the CDR3 reads TGTGCCAGCAGTGGGGGGGACCGAGCAAAGGGCACCTTC. The complete variable domain, with remaining parts taken from reference TRBV2 and TRBJ1-2, reads EPEVTQTPSHQVTQMGQEVILRCVPISNHLYFYWYRQILGQKVEFLVSFYNNEISEKSEIFDDQFSVERPDGSNFTLKIRSTKLEDSAMYFCASSGGDRAKGTFGSGTRLTVV.

The V gene is TRBV5-4, the J gene TRBJ2-1, with 7 bases lining up with TRBD1. V was pared by 2 bases and J by 4 bases, with 6 bases of the junction left unmatched. Germline V CDR1 and CDR2: SGHNT, YYREEE (reference sequence). The CDR3 has 15 amino acids. CDR3 residues: CASSFGTEVYNEQFF. In nucleotides, the CDR3 is TGTGCCAGCAGCTTCGGGACAGAGGTATACAATGAGCAGTTCTTC. The entire variable domain, with the rest obtained from reference TRBV5-4 and TRBJ2-1, is as follows: ETGVTQSPTHLIKTRGQQVTLRCSSQSGHNTVSWYQQALGQGPQFIFQYYREEENGRGNFPPRFSGLQFPNYSSELNVNALELDDSALYLCASSFGTEVYNEQFFGPGTRLTVL.

The gene calls are TRBV27 and TRBJ2-5, with 9 bases fitting TRBD1. CDR1 is MNHEY and CDR2 is SMNVEV in the germline V gene (reference sequence). The CDR3 spans 16 residues. Trimming cost V 5 bases and J 5 bases; bases outside gene matches: 12. The CDR3 spells CASSRSDRGYMETQYF. CDR3 DNA sequence: TGTGCCAGCAGTCGGAGCGACAGGGGGTATATGGAGACCCAGTACTTC.

This chain links TRBV10-3 with TRBJ1-2, with D perhaps TRBD1 (5 bases). V was pared by 10 bases and J by 0 bases, with 15 bases between. Germline V gives CDR1 ENHRY, CDR2 SYGVKD. The CDR3 contains 14 residues. The CDR3 loop is CATSGHRANYGYTF. CDR3 nucleotide sequence: TGTGCCACCTCAGGACACCGAGCTAACTATGGCTACACCTTC.

The V call is TRBV5-1, the J call TRBJ1-6, with 7 nucleotides matching TRBD1. The length of the CDR3 is 16 residues. Germline V gene lookup returns CDR1 SGHRS and CDR2 YFSETQ. J lost 9 bases, V lost 0 bases, and 9 bases had no gene match. CDR3 nucleotide sequence: TGCGCCAGCAGCTTGGCCACTGGACAGGTTTCTTCACCCCTCCACTTT. Translation gives CASSLATGQVSSPLHF.

The chain is built from TRBV5-1 and TRBJ2-5; 11 bases are shared with TRBD2. V lost 0 bases to trimming and J lost 1 base; unmatched junction nucleotides: 2. The germline gives CDR1 SGHRS, CDR2 YFSETQ. CDR3 size: 16 residues. The CDR3 here is CASSLVLAGGQETQYF. CDR3 bases: TGCGCCAGCAGCTTGGTTCTAGCGGGGGGCCAAGAGACCCAGTACTTC.